Given below is one T cell receptor beta chain in context. Its antigen is still unknown. A much larger clonotype is one base distant, so this may be a read error. Unmatched junction bases numbered 13, after V lost 6 bases and J lost 5 bases. CDR3 length: 15 amino acids. Per germline, CDR1 DFQATT and CDR2 SNEGSKA (reference sequence). The entry originates in a study of breast tumors, draining lymph nodes, adjacent tissues. Study conclusions and caveats: Data only fit, rather than demonstrated, lymph node origin of most tumor T cells. Tumors had less TCR diversity than lymph nodes, more than nontumor tissue.

Breast cancer patients provided tissue from their axillary draining lymph nodes. Via MiXCR, TCRdb re-called the multiplex PCR reads, giving one row per CDR3 protein. The table has about 220,000 distinct CDR3 sequences, under 40% seen once; the top ten hold over 3.5%. This sequence originates from a female donor with breast cancer. Some clones in this sample may be carry-over from other donors' samples. The sequencing sample was made of axillary lymph node tissue. The V call is TRBV20-1, the J call TRBJ2-5, with 9 bases identical to TRBD2. CDR3: CSALPQAGGAETQYF. CDR3 nucleotide sequence: TGCAGTGCCCTACCGCAAGCGGGGGGCGCGGAGACCCAGTACTTC.